This T cell receptor (beta chain) was sequenced during a study of T cells after somatic rescue of genetic block. V was trimmed by 2 bases and J by 5 bases, leaving 10 bases between them. The CDR3 extends over 14 amino acids. CDR1 and CDR2 from the germline V gene are ENHRY and SYGVKD. Sequenced by immunoSEQ multiplex PCR; TCRdb stores in-frame clones only, minus some. The data contain under 150,000 clones, just over 90% of them singletons. The genes are TRBV10-3 and TRBJ1-5; no reliable D call. The material sequenced was peripheral blood mononuclear cells (PBMCs). The TCR sequence derives from a young woman. The CDR3 DNA sequence: TGTGCCATCAGTGAGGGGGAGAGGGATCAGCCCCAGCATTTT. Translated, it gives CAISEGERDQPQHF.